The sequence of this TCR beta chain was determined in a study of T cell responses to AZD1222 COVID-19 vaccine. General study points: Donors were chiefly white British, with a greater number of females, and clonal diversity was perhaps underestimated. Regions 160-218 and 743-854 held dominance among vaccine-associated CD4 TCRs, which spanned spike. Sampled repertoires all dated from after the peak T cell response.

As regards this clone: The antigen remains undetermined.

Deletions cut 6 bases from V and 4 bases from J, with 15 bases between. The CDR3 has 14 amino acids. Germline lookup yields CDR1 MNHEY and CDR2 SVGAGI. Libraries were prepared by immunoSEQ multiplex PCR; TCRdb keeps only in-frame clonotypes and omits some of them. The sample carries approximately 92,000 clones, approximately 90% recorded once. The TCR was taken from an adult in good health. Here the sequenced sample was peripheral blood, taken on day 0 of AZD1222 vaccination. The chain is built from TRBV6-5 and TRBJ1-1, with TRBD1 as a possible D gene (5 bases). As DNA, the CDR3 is TGTGCCAGCAGGGCCCCGGGGGGGAGCACTGAAGCTTTCTTT. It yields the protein CASRAPGGSTEAFF.